This TCR beta chain was observed in a study of shared clonotypes between healthy human individuals. Study results and caveats: Sharing of clonotypes among donors was expected to vary with sequencing depth.

Here immunoSEQ multiplex PCR was the method, and the copy in TCRdb shows in-frame clones only, minus some. The sample yields some 2.1 million clones, over 85% seen once. Terminally differentiated effector memory CD45RA+ cells were excluded from the naive CD8 cells, which were CD45RO-negative and positively selected for CCR7. There were no recent acute infections or vaccinations among the donors, who were healthy HIV-negative adults. The CDR3 extends over 15 amino acids. Germline assignment: CDR1 MGHRA and CDR2 YSYEKL. V gave up 2 bases and J gave up 4 bases; unmatched junction bases: 8. Points on this clone: Its antigen remains unidentified.

Sequenced: naive CD8+ T cells sorted from blood. The sequence was collected from a man in his late teens or twenties in good health. The chain recombines TRBV4-1 with TRBJ2-7, with 7 bases identical to TRBD1. This CDR3 is CASSQSGTVYYEQYF. CDR3 nucleotide sequence: TGCGCCAGCAGCCAATCGGGGACAGTTTATTACGAGCAGTACTTC.